The 30 T cell receptor beta chains below all came from one sample that was sequenced in a study of blood T cell repertoires in COVID-19. Produced via immunoSEQ multiplex PCR; TCRdb's table is partial and in-frame only. The sample yields approximately 150,000 clones, approximately 88% seen once. Sequencing input: peripheral blood. The receptors were gathered from a woman aged 50 to 60 with acute or convalescent COVID-19.

The rearrangement uses TRBV11-2 and TRBJ2-1, with TRBD2 matching over 7 bases. This CDR3 has 15 residues. Germline-derived CDR1 and CDR2 are SGHAT and FQNNGV. Trimming at V came to 5 bases and at J to 9 bases, leaving 13 bases not matched to a gene. CDR3 in amino acids: CASSLTGGSSVEQFF. The CDR3 region has the DNA TGTGCCAGCAGCCTGACGGGCGGGAGTTCTGTTGAGCAGTTCTTC.

The chain carries TRBV6-5 and TRBJ1-5, with TRBD1 as a possible D gene (5 bases). The ends were cut back, 2 bases at V and 2 bases at J, with 10 bases in the middle. The V gene's germline CDR1 is MNHEY and CDR2 SVGAGI. The CDR3 length is 15 residues. CDR3 loop: CASSYGQGGNQPQHF. In DNA, the CDR3 is TGTGCCAGCAGTTACGGGCAGGGCGGCAATCAGCCCCAGCATTTT.

As to this clone: The junction departs from the called germline gene at one end, perhaps through a read error. The genes are TRBV29-1 and TRBJ2-1; the match to TRBD2 covers 10 bases. Germline V gene sequence: CDR1 SQVTM, CDR2 ANQGSEA. This CDR3 contains 14 residues. The CDR3 DNA sequence: TGCAGCGTAACCGGGACTAGCGCGTACAGTGAGCAGTTCTTC. Translation: CSVTGTSAYSEQFF.

This chain connects TRBV5-1 to TRBJ2-1, with D possibly TRBD2 on 5 matching bases. V was trimmed by 0 bases and J by 0 bases, leaving 7 bases between them. The CDR3 has 15 residues. CDR1 and CDR2 from the germline V gene are SGHRS and YFSETQ. In DNA, the CDR3 is TGCGCCAGCAGCTTGGAGGCGGGCTCCTACAATGAGCAGTTCTTC. Protein: CASSLEAGSYNEQFF. Variable domain in full (rest from reference TRBV5-1 and TRBJ2-1): KAGVTQTPRYLIKTRGQQVTLSCSPISGHRSVSWYQQTPGQGLQFLFEYFSETQRNKGNFPGRFSGRQFSNSRSEMNVSTLELGDSALYLCASSLEAGSYNEQFFGPGTRLTVL.

The V and J genes are TRBV27 and TRBJ2-7, with TRBD1 matching 7 bases. The CDR3 is 12 amino acids. Germline CDR1 reads MNHEY; CDR2 reads SMNVEV (reference sequence). The trim removed 5 bases at V and 6 bases at J, leaving 4 bases unmatched. CDR3 loop: CASSPTGVEQYF. CDR3 bases: TGTGCCAGCAGTCCCACAGGGGTCGAGCAGTACTTC.

This chain connects TRBV27 to TRBJ2-5, with a possible D match to TRBD2 (5 bases). Trimming cost V 4 bases and J 2 bases, with 8 bases left between them. This CDR3 is 13 amino acids long. Germline loops: CDR1 MNHEY, CDR2 SMNVEV (reference sequence). The CDR3 sequence is CASSYSGQETQYF. In DNA form, the CDR3 reads TGTGCCAGCAGTTACTCGGGACAAGAGACCCAGTACTTC.

The chain links TRBV15 to TRBJ2-3; 7 bases are shared with TRBD2. CDR1 and CDR2 (germline): LNHNV, YYDKDF (reference sequence). This CDR3 is built from 15 residues. Trimming at V came to 0 bases and at J to 5 bases, leaving 5 bases not matched to a gene. This CDR3 is CATSREVGGIDTQYF. CDR3 DNA: TGTGCCACCAGCAGAGAAGTGGGGGGGATAGATACGCAGTATTTT.

V is TRBV6-5 and J is TRBJ1-2; the D gene is possibly TRBD1 (5 bases). Trimming stripped 2 bases from V and 2 bases from J, with 9 bases between. The CDR3 consists of 14 residues. Per germline, CDR1 MNHEY and CDR2 SVGAGI. The CDR3 spells CASSYGHLNYGYTF. Here the CDR3 DNA reads TGTGCCAGCAGTTACGGACACTTAAACTATGGCTACACCTTC.

The chain recombines TRBV4-1 with TRBJ2-1; perhaps TRBD1 as D (5 bases). Germline V CDR1 and CDR2: MGHRA, YSYEKL. V dropped 3 bases and J dropped 0 bases, with 12 bases sitting between them. The CDR3 totals 16 residues. CDR3 amino acids: CASSQEHRSSYNEQFF. For the CDR3, the DNA is TGCGCCAGCAGCCAGGAACACAGGAGCTCCTACAATGAGCAGTTCTTC.

The rearrangement links TRBV10-1 to TRBJ1-1; 7 bases agree with TRBD1. CDR3 length: 13 residues. The V gene's germline CDR1 is WNHNN and CDR2 SYGVQD (reference sequence). V shed 8 bases and J 0 bases; nucleotides not matched to a gene: 3. The CDR3: CASRQGLNTEAFF. The CDR3 nucleotides read TGCGCCAGCCGACAGGGTTTGAACACTGAAGCTTTCTTT.

The chain uses TRBV7-8 and TRBJ2-5; 15 nucleotides align to TRBD2. The CDR3 consists of 20 residues. V lost 1 base and J lost 2; bases outside the gene matches: 11. Germline V lookup: CDR1 SGHVS, CDR2 FQNEAQ. CDR3 in DNA: TGTGCCAGCAGCTTAGGGCGTTGGACTAGCGGGAGGGCCTTTCAAGAGACCCAGTACTTC. It encodes CASSLGRWTSGRAFQETQYF.

J is TRBJ1-2 and V is TRBV5-8, with a weak D call TRBD1 (6 bases). The CDR3 has 15 amino acids. Germline V gives CDR1 SGHTS, CDR2 YDEGEE. V was cut by 3 bases and J by 4 bases, with 16 bases left in between. In DNA, the CDR3 is TGTGCCAGCAGCTCCCTAAGGACAGCATTCTATGGCTACACCTTC. It encodes CASSSLRTAFYGYTF.

As concerns this clone: In the same sample, other DNA sequences code for this CDR3. The rearrangement links TRBV7-6 to TRBJ2-7, with a tentative D call TRBD2 (6 bases). The CDR3 runs to 16 residues. Deletions cut 5 bases from V and 2 bases from J, with 19 bases between. Germline V lookup: CDR1 SGHVS, CDR2 FNYEAQ. The CDR3 DNA is TGTGCCAGCAGCGCGGGAACAGGCAGTTTAACCTACGAGCAGTACTTC. Translating gives CASSAGTGSLTYEQYF.

This chain connects TRBV29-1 to TRBJ1-2; 9 bases are shared with TRBD1. CDR1 SQVTM and CDR2 ANQGSEA come from the germline V gene. CDR3 length: 14 amino acids. J was trimmed by 5 bases and V by 6 bases; bases with no gene match: 10. The CDR3 reads CSVEPGQGGYGYTF. For the CDR3, the DNA is TGCAGCGTGGAACCGGGACAGGGAGGTTATGGCTACACCTTC. Combining the CDR3 with reference TRBV29-1 and TRBJ1-2 gives the whole variable domain SAVISQKPSRDICQRGTSLTIQCQVDSQVTMMFWYRQQPGQSLTLIATANQGSEATYESGFVIDKFPISRPNLTFSTLTVSNMSPEDSSIYLCSVEPGQGGYGYTFGSGTRLTVV.

The V call is TRBV5-1, the J call TRBJ2-7, with TRBD1 matching 7 bases. This CDR3 is built from 13 residues. V was pared by 6 bases and J by 0 bases, with 3 bases of the junction left unmatched. The germline V gene has CDR1 SGHRS and CDR2 YFSETQ. The CDR3 spells CASTRDSSYEQYF. The CDR3 DNA reads as TGCGCCAGCACCAGGGACAGCTCCTACGAGCAGTACTTC.

The chain couples TRBV3-1 (or the pseudogene TRBV3-2) to TRBJ1-2, with TRBD1 as a possible D gene (5 bases). This CDR3 has 12 amino acids. Germline V gene lookup returns CDR1 LGHDT and CDR2 YNNKEL (reference sequence). V was trimmed by 8 bases and J by 2 bases, leaving 9 bases between them. The CDR3 reads CASLQGNYGYTF. The CDR3 DNA sequence: TGTGCCAGCTTGCAGGGCAACTATGGCTACACCTTC.

The rearrangement joins TRBV9 to TRBJ2-5; D not resolved. V shed 4 bases and J shed 5 bases, with 12 bases lying between them. Germline V gene lookup returns CDR1 SGDLS and CDR2 YYNGEE. The CDR3 length is 13 residues. The CDR3 sequence is CASSPHPAETQYF. The DNA for the CDR3 is TGTGCCAGCAGCCCACACCCCGCCGAGACCCAGTACTTC.

J is TRBJ1-6 and V is TRBV6-6; a weak D match, TRBD1 (5 bases). Germline CDR1 MNHNY, CDR2 SVGAGI (reference sequence). V was shortened by 7 bases and J by 9 bases, with 16 bases between the two germline ends. The CDR3 length is 14 residues. The CDR3 is CASNGAGGGSPLHF. CDR3 DNA sequence: TGTGCCAGCAACGGTGCGGGCGGGGGTTCACCCCTCCACTTT.

As concerns this clone: A read error may produce the germline difference seen at one junction end. This sequence joins TRBV30 and TRBJ1-1; D is ambiguous. The CDR3 runs 11 residues. CDR1 and CDR2 from the germline V gene are GTSNPN and SVGIG (reference sequence). Written as DNA, the CDR3 is TGCTCTACCAGGCGGAACACTGAAGCTTTCTTT. Translating it yields CSTRRNTEAFF.

This chain connects TRBV19 to TRBJ2-2; weak D call: TRBD2 (6 bases). Germline V gene sequence: CDR1 LNHDA, CDR2 SQIVND (reference sequence). The V gene lost 11 bases and the J gene lost 1 base, with 14 bases spanning the gap. This CDR3 is built from 14 residues. The CDR3, as DNA: TGTGCCGGGGGGACCATAGGGAACACCGGGGAGCTGTTTTTT. It yields the protein CAGGTIGNTGELFF. The complete variable domain, with remaining parts taken from reference TRBV19 and TRBJ2-2, reads DGGITQSPKYLFRKEGQNVTLSCEQNLNHDAMYWYRQDPGQGLRLIYYSQIVNDFQKGDIAEGYSVSREKKESFPLTVTSAQKNPTAFYLCAGGTIGNTGELFFGEGSRLTVL.

The rearrangement links TRBV9 to TRBJ1-6; perhaps TRBD1 as D (6 bases). CDR1 and CDR2 from the germline V gene are SGDLS and YYNGEE. The CDR3 runs to 15 residues. V was cut by 4 bases and J by 10 bases, with 18 bases left in between. CDR3: CASSLSPQGESPLHF. DNA for the CDR3: TGTGCCAGCAGCCTTAGCCCACAGGGAGAATCACCCCTCCACTTT.

The chain combines TRBV6-2 or TRBV6-3 with TRBJ2-1; TRBD2 aligns across 8 bases. Germline V gene lookup returns CDR1 MNHEY and CDR2 SVGEGT. The CDR3 length is 16 residues. Trimming removed 5 bases from V and 12 bases from J; junction bases left unmatched: 18. CDR3 amino acids: CASSLLAAPLPMSQFF. CDR3 DNA sequence: TGTGCCAGCAGTCTACTAGCGGCGCCCCTGCCAATGTCGCAGTTCTTC.

This clone was detected only a few times. This chain uses TRBV6-5 with TRBJ1-4, with TRBD1 matching 10 bases. V shed 8 bases and J 7 bases; nucleotides not matched to a gene: 7. CDR1 and CDR2 (germline): MNHEY, SVGAGI. The CDR3 has 14 amino acids. In DNA form, the CDR3 reads TGTGCCAGCCCGACCCGGGACAGGGGTGAAAAACTGTTTTTT. This translates into CASPTRDRGEKLFF.

The chain joins TRBV7-9 to TRBJ2-1, with 8 bases lining up with TRBD2. Germline V gene sequence: CDR1 SEHNR, CDR2 FQNEAQ (reference sequence). CDR3 size: 13 residues. Losses at the gene ends were 5 bases for V and 8 bases for J; bases not matched to a gene: 5. This chain's CDR3 is CASSPGGGHEQFF. The CDR3 nucleotides read TGTGCCAGCAGCCCAGGCGGGGGGCATGAGCAGTTCTTC.

The rearrangement joins TRBV9 to TRBJ2-7; TRBD2 agrees at 10 bases. From germline, CDR1 is SGDLS and CDR2 YYNGEE. CDR3 length: 15 amino acids. V was clipped by 0 bases and J by 4 bases; unmatched bases: 4. The CDR3 region is CASSVGAGGLYEQYF. The DNA for the CDR3 is TGTGCCAGCAGCGTAGGAGCGGGAGGGTTGTACGAGCAGTACTTC. Variable domain in full (rest from reference TRBV9 and TRBJ2-7): DSGVTQTPKHLITATGQRVTLRCSPRSGDLSVYWYQQSLDQGLQFLIQYYNGEERAKGNILERFSAQQFPDLHSELNLSSLELGDSALYFCASSVGAGGLYEQYFGPGTRLTVT.

This clone was recorded a few times. The chain has TRBV19 and TRBJ2-2, with TRBD1 matching 7 bases. The V gene end was trimmed by 3 bases and the J gene end by 1 base; junction bases not matched to a gene: 2. CDR1 and CDR2 (germline): LNHDA, SQIVND (reference sequence). The CDR3 spans 15 residues. The CDR3 sequence is CASSMGQLNTGELFF. CDR3 DNA sequence: TGTGCCAGTAGTATGGGACAGCTGAACACCGGGGAGCTGTTTTTT.

The CDR3 nucleotides are TGTGCCAGCAGCTTAACTAGCGGGAGCATCGGCGCAGATACGCAGTATTTT. Residues: CASSLTSGSIGADTQYF. This chain joins TRBV11-3 and TRBJ2-3, with TRBD2 matching over 11 bases. The CDR3 is made up of 17 amino acids. The junction had 8 bases not matched to a gene; V was cut back by 2 bases and J by 4 bases. The germline V gene encodes CDR1 SGHNT and CDR2 YENEEA.

The V call is TRBV24-1, the J call TRBJ2-1; D is possibly TRBD1 (6 bases). CDR1 is KGHDR and CDR2 is SFDVKD in the germline V gene. The V and J ends lost 4 bases and 2 bases respectively, with 14 bases between them. This CDR3 comprises 16 residues. This chain's CDR3 is CATSEVVGAAYNEQFF. The CDR3 coding sequence is TGTGCCACCAGTGAAGTAGTGGGGGCCGCCTACAATGAGCAGTTCTTC.

This sequence joins TRBV4-2 and TRBJ2-7, with 10 nucleotides matching TRBD2. The germline CDR1 and CDR2 sequences are LGHNA and YNFKEQ. This CDR3 has 17 amino acids. V trimming: 0 bases; J trimming: 3 bases; junction bases outside the gene matches: 8. CDR3 sequence reads: CASSQEDSGGLIYEQYF. CDR3 DNA sequence: TGTGCCAGCAGCCAAGAGGATAGCGGGGGGCTCATCTACGAGCAGTACTTC.

The genes are TRBV5-8 and TRBJ1-5; D call uncertain. The germline V gene has CDR1 SGHTS and CDR2 YDEGEE. Between the trimmed V and J ends, which lost 5 bases and 3 bases, there was a span of 18 bases. The CDR3 length is 16 residues. Here the CDR3 DNA reads TGTGCCAGCAGGGGCCCATTGATGGGTTTCAATCAGCCCCAGCATTTT. Its translation: CASRGPLMGFNQPQHF.